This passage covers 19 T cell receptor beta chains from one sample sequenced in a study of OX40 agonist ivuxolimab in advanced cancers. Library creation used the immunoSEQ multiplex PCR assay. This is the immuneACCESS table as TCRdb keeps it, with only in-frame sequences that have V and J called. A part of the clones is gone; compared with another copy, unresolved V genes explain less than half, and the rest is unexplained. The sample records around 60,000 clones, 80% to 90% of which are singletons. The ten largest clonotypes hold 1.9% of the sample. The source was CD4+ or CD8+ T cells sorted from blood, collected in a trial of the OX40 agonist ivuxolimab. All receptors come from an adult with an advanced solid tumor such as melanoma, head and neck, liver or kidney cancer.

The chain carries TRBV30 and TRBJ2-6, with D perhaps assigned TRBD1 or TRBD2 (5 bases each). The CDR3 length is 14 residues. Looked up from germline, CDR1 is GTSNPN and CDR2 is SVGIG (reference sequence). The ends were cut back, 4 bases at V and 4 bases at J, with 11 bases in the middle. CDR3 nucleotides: TGTGCCTGGACCTCAGGGACCGGGGCCAACGTCCTGACTTTC. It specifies CAWTSGTGANVLTF.

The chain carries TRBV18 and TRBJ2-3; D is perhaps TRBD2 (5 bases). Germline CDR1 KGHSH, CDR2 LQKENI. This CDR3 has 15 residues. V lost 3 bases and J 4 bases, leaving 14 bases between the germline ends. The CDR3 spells CASSPQRSGSDTQYF. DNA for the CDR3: TGTGCCAGCTCACCCCAGAGGAGCGGCTCAGATACGCAGTATTTT. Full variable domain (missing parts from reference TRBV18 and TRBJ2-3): NAGVMQNPRHLVRRRGQEARLRCSPMKGHSHVYWYRQLPEEGLKFMVYLQKENIIDESGMPKERFSAEFPKEGPSILRIQQVVRGDSAAYFCASSPQRSGSDTQYFGPGTRLTVL.

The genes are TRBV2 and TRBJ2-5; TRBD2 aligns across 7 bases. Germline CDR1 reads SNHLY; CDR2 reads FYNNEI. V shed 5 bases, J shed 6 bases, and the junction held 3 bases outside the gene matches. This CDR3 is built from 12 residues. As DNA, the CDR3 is TGTGCCAGCAGTAGCGGGAAAAAGACCCAGTACTTC. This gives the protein CASSSGKKTQYF.

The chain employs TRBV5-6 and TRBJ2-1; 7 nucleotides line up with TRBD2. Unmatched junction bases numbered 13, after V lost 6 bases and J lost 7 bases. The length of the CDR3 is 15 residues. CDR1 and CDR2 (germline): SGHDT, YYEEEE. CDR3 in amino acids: CASNKIAGVRNEQFF. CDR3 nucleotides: TGTGCCAGCAACAAGATTGCGGGAGTACGAAATGAGCAGTTCTTC.

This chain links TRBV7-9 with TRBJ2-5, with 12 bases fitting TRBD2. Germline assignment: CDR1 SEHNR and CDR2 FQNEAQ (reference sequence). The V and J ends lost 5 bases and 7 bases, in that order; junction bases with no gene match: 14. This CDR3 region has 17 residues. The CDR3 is CASSPSRTSGVGGTQYF. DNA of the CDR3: TGTGCCAGCAGCCCAAGCCGGACTAGCGGGGTCGGGGGGACCCAGTACTTC.

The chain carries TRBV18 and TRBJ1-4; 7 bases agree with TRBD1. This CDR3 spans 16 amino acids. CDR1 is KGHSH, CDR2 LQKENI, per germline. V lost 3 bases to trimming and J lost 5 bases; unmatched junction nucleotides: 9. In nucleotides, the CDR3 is TGTGCCAGCTCACCTGACAGGGTGGCCCTCAATGAAAAACTGTTTTTT. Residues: CASSPDRVALNEKLFF.

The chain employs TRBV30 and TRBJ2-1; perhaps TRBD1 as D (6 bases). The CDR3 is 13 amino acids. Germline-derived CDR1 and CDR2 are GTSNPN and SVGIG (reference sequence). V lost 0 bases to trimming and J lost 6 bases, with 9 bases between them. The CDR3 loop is CAWSVLGGNEQFF. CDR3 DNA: TGTGCCTGGAGTGTACTAGGGGGCAATGAGCAGTTCTTC. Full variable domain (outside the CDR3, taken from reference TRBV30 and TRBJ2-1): SQTIHQWPATLVQPVGSPLSLECTVEGTSNPNLYWYRQAAGRGLQLLFYSVGIGQISSEVPQNLSASRPQDRQFILSSKKLLLSDSGFYLCAWSVLGGNEQFFGPGTRLTVL.

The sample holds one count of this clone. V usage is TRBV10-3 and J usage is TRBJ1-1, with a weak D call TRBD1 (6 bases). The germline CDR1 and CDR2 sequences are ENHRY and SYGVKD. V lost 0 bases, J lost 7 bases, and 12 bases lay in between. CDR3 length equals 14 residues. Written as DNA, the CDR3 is TGTGCCATCAGTGAGTCGGGGGGGGCCAATGAAGCTTTCTTT. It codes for CAISESGGANEAFF.

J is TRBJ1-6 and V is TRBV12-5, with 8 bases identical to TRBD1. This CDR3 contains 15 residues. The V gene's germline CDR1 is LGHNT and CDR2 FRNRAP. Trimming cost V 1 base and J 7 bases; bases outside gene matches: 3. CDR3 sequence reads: CASGLGQGQNSPLHF. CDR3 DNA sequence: TGTGCTAGTGGTTTGGGACAGGGGCAAAATTCACCCCTCCACTTT.

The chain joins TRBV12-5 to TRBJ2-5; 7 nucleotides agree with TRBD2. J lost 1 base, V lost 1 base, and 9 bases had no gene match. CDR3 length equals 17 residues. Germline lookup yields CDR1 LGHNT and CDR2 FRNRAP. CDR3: CASGLGQRGGVQETQYF. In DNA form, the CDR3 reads TGTGCTAGTGGTTTGGGGCAGCGGGGCGGGGTCCAAGAGACCCAGTACTTC.

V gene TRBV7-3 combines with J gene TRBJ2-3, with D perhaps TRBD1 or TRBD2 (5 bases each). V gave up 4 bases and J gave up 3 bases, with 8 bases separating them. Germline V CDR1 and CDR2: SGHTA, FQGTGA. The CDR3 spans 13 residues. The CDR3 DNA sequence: TGTGCCAGCAGCTCAGGGAGTACAGATACGCAGTATTTT. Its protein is CASSSGSTDTQYF.

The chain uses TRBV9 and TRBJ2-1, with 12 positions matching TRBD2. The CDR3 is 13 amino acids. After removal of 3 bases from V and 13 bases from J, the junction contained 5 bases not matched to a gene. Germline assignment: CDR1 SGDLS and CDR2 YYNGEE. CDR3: CASSGLTSGSQFF. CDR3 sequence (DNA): TGTGCCAGCAGCGGGTTGACTAGCGGGAGTCAGTTCTTC. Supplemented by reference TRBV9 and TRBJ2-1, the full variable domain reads DSGVTQTPKHLITATGQRVTLRCSPRSGDLSVYWYQQSLDQGLQFLIQYYNGEERAKGNILERFSAQQFPDLHSELNLSSLELGDSALYFCASSGLTSGSQFFGPGTRLTVL.

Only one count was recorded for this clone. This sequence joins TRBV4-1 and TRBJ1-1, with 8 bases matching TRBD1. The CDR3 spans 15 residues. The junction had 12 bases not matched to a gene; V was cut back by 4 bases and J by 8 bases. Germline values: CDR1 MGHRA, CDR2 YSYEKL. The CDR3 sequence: CASSPPDREAPEAFF. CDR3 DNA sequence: TGCGCCAGCAGCCCCCCGGACAGGGAGGCCCCAGAAGCTTTCTTT.

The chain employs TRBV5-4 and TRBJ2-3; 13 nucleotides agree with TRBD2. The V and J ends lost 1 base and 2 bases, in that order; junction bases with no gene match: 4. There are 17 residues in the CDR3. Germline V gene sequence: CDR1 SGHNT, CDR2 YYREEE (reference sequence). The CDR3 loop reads CASSLKTSGRNTDTQYF. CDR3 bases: TGTGCCAGCAGCTTGAAGACTAGCGGGAGGAACACAGATACGCAGTATTTT. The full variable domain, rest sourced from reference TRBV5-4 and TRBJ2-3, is ETGVTQSPTHLIKTRGQQVTLRCSSQSGHNTVSWYQQALGQGPQFIFQYYREEENGRGNFPPRFSGLQFPNYSSELNVNALELDDSALYLCASSLKTSGRNTDTQYFGPGTRLTVL.

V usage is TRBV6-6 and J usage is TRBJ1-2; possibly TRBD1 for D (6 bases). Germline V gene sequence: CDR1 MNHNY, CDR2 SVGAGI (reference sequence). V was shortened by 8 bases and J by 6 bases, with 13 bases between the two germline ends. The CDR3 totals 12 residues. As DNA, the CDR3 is TGTGCCAGCGGAAAATACAGGGATGGCTACACCTTC. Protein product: CASGKYRDGYTF.

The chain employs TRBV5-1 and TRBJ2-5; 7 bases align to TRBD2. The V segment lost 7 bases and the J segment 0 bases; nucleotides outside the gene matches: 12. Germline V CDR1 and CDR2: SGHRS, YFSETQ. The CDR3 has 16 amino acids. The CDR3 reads CASAPGLLSYQETQYF. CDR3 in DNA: TGCGCCAGCGCTCCGGGACTACTCTCCTACCAAGAGACCCAGTACTTC.

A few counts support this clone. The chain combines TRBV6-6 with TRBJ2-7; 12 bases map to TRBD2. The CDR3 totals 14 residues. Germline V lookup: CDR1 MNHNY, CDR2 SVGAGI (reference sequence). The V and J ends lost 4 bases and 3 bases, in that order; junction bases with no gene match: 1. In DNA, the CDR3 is TGTGCCAGCAGTTCGACTAGCGGGAGCTACGAGCAGTACTTC. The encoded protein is CASSSTSGSYEQYF.

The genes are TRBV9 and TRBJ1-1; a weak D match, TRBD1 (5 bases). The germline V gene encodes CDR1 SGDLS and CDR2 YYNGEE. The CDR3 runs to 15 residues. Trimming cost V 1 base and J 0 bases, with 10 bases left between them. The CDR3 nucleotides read TGTGCCAGCAGCGTATTCGGAGGGGTGAACACTGAAGCTTTCTTT. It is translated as CASSVFGGVNTEAFF.

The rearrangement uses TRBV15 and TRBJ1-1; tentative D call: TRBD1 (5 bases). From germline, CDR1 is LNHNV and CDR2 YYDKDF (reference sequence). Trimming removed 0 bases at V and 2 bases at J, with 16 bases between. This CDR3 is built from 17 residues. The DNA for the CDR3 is TGTGCCACCAGCAGAGAATTAGGACGGACATTAAACACTGAAGCTTTCTTT. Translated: CATSRELGRTLNTEAFF.